The TCR beta chain under discussion was sequenced for a study of T cell responses to AZD1222 COVID-19 vaccine. General study results and limits: Among AZD1222 vaccinees, only 5 to 7 were seropositive at baseline.

Comment on this clone: Its antigen is as yet unknown.

Clones were sequenced by immunoSEQ multiplex PCR, and TCRdb holds only the in-frame ones, with some missing. The sample contains approximately 100,000 clones, roughly 92% of which appear only once. Germline V gene data show CDR1 as SGHNT and CDR2 as YYREEE (reference sequence). CDR3 length: 13 residues. The junction had 1 base not matched to a gene; V was cut back by 4 bases and J by 1 base. The clonotype was recovered from an adult in good health. V and J are TRBV5-4 and TRBJ2-5; 7 bases map to TRBD1. Sequenced here: peripheral blood, sampled on day 0 of AZD1222 vaccination. CDR3 sequence reads: CASSGDSQETQYF. The CDR3 DNA sequence: TGTGCCAGCAGCGGGGACAGCCAAGAGACCCAGTACTTC.